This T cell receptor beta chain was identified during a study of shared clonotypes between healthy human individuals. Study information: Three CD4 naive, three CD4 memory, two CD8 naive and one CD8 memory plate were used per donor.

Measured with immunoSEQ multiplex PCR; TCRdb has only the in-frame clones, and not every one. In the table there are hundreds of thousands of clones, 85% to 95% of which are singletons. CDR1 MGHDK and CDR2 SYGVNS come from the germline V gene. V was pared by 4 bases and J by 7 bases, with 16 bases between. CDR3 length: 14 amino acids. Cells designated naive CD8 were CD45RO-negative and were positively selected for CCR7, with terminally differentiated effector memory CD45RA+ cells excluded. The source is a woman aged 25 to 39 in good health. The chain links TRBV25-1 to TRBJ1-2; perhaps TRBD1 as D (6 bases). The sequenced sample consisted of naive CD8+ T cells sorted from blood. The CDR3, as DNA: TGTGCCAGCAGTGGGGGCGAGGGGACAACTGGCTACACCTTC. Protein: CASSGGEGTTGYTF.